This passage covers 4 T cell receptor beta chains from one sample sequenced in a study of shared clonotypes between healthy human individuals. TCRdb's table, derived via immunoSEQ multiplex PCR, lists solely in-frame clones and lacks some. The repertoire includes approximately 650,000 clones, around 95% of them detected once, and roughly 0.1% sits in the top ten. Positively selected for CCR7, the CD45RO-negative cells used as naive CD8 cells excluded terminally differentiated effector memory CD45RA+ cells. What was sequenced was naive CD8+ T cells sorted from blood. These receptors came from a woman aged 30 to 39 in good health.

The CDR3 sequence is CASSQQTSGTHNEQFF. CDR3 in DNA: TGCGCCAGCAGCCAACAAACTAGCGGGACCCACAATGAGCAGTTCTTC. The rearrangement uses TRBV4-1 and TRBJ2-1, with 10 nucleotides matching TRBD2. The CDR3 contains 16 residues. Germline trimming cut 2 bases from V and 5 bases from J; bases unmatched to any gene: 6. Germline lookup yields CDR1 MGHRA and CDR2 YSYEKL.

The chain employs TRBV27 and TRBJ2-7; TRBD2 matches 7 bases. The J segment lost 6 bases and the V segment lost 4 bases, leaving 6 bases of the junction unmatched. The germline CDR1 and CDR2 sequences are MNHEY and SMNVEV (reference sequence). There are 13 residues in the CDR3. CDR3 sequence: CASSWGERGEQYF. In DNA form, the CDR3 reads TGTGCCAGCAGTTGGGGGGAGCGGGGCGAGCAGTACTTC.

The chain couples TRBV6-1 to TRBJ1-2; D is possibly TRBD1 (6 bases). The CDR3 totals 15 residues. Germline assignment: CDR1 MNHNS and CDR2 SASEGT. Trimming cost V 1 base and J 6 bases, with 15 bases left between them. The chain's CDR3 is CASSEEGPGVDGYTF. The DNA of the CDR3 is TGTGCCAGCAGTGAAGAGGGCCCAGGGGTTGATGGCTACACCTTC.

The rearrangement joins TRBV6-6 to TRBJ1-1; D is perhaps TRBD1 (5 bases). CDR3 length equals 12 residues. Germline V CDR1 and CDR2: MNHNY, SVGAGI (reference sequence). Trimming took off 8 bases at V and 8 bases at J, with 15 bases between the two ends. The CDR3 bases are TGTGCCAGCCGACAAAGGGGCGAAGAAGCTTTCTTT. As protein: CASRQRGEEAFF.